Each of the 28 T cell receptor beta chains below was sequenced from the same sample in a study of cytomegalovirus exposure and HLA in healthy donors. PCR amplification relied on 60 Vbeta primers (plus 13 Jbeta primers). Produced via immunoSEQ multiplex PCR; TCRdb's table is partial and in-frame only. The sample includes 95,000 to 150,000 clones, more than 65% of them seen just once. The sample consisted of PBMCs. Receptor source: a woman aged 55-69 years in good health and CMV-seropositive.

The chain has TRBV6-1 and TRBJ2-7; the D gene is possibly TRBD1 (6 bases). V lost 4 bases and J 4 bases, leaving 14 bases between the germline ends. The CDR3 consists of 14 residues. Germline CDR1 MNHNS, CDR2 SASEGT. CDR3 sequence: CASSVRGGLYEQYF. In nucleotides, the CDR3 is TGTGCCAGCAGTGTTCGAGGGGGTTTATACGAGCAGTACTTC.

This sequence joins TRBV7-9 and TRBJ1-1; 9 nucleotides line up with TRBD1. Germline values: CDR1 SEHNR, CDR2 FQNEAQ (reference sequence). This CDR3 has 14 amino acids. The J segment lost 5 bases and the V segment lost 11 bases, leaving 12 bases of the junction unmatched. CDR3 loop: CAAGVGTGPTEAFF. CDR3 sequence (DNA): TGTGCCGCTGGAGTAGGGACAGGGCCAACTGAAGCTTTCTTT.

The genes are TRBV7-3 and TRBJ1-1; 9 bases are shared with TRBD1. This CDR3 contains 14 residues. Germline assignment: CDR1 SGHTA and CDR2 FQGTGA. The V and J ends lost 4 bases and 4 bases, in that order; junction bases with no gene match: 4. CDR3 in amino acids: CASSSGQGFTEAFF. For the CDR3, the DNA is TGTGCCAGCAGCTCGGGACAGGGCTTCACTGAAGCTTTCTTT.

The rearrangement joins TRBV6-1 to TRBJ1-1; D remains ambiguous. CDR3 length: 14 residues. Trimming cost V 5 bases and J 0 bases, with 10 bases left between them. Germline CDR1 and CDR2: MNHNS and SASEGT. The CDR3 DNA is TGTGCCAGCAGTCTACGCTATATGAACACTGAAGCTTTCTTT. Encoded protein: CASSLRYMNTEAFF.

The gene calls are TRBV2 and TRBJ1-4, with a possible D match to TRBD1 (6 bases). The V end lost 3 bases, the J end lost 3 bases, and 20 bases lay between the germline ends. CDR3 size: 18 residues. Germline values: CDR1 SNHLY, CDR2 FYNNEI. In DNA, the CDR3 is TGTGCCAGCAGTGACGAGGAGGGGGGGGTTTTGGCTAATGAAAAACTGTTTTTT. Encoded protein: CASSDEEGGVLANEKLFF.

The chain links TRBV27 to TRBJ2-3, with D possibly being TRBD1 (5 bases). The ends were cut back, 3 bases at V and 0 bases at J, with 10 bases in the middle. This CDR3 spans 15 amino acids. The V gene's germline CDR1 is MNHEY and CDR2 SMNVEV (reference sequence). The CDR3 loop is CASSLGRPSTDTQYF. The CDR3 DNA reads TGTGCCAGCAGTTTGGGGCGGCCTAGCACAGATACGCAGTATTTT.

Here the CDR3 DNA reads TGTGCCAGCATCCTATTTGGTTGGTCCTACGAGCAGTACTTC. Translated: CASILFGWSYEQYF. The chain uses TRBV6-5 and TRBJ2-5; D remains unclear. The last part of the DNA fits TRBJ2-7 better; the J call may be wrong. The germline CDR1 and CDR2 sequences are MNHEY and SVGAGI. The CDR3 sequence is 14 residues long.

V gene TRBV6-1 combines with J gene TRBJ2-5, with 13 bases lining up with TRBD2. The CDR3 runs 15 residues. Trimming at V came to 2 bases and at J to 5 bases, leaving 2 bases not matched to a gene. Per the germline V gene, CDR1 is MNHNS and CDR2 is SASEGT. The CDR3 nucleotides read TGTGCCAGCAGTGAAACTAGCGGGGGGGCCGAGACCCAGTACTTC. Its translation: CASSETSGGAETQYF.

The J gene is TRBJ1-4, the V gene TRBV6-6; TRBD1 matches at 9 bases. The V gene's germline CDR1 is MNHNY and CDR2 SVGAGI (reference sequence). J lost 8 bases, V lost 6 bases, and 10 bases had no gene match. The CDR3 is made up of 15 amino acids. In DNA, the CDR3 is TGTGCCAGCAGCCCCCCCGGGGACAGGGTAGAAAAACTGTTTTTT. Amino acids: CASSPPGDRVEKLFF.

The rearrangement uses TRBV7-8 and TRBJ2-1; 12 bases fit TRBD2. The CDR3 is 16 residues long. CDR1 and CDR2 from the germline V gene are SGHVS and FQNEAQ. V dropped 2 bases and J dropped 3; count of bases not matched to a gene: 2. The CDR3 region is CASSLPTSGSYNEQFF. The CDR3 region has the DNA TGTGCCAGCAGCTTACCGACTAGCGGGAGCTACAATGAGCAGTTCTTC. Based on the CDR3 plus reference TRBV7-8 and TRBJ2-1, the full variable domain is GAGVSQSPRYKVAKRGQDVALRCDPISGHVSLFWYQQALGQGPEFLTYFQNEAQLDKSGLPSDRFFAERPEGSVSTLKIQRTQQEDSAVYLCASSLPTSGSYNEQFFGPGTRLTVL.

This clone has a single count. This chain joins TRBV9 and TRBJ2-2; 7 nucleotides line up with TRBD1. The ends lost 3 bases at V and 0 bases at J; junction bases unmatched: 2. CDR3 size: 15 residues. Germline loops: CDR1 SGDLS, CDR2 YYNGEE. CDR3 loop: CASSGQGANTGELFF. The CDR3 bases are TGTGCCAGCAGCGGACAGGGCGCGAACACCGGGGAGCTGTTTTTT.

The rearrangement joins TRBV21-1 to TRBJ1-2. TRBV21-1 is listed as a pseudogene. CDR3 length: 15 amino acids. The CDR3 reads CASSLNLRVLHGYTF. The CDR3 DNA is TGTGCCAGCAGCCTAAACCTTCGGGTCTTGCATGGCTACACCTTC.

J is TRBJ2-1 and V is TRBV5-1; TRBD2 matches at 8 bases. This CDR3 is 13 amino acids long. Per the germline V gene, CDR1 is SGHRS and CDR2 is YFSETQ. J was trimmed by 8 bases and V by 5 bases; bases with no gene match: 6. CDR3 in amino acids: CASRLAGGDEQFF. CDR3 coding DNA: TGCGCCAGCAGGCTAGCGGGCGGGGATGAGCAGTTCTTC. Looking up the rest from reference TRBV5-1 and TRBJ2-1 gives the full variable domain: KAGVTQTPRYLIKTRGQQVTLSCSPISGHRSVSWYQQTPGQGLQFLFEYFSETQRNKGNFPGRFSGRQFSNSRSEMNVSTLELGDSALYLCASRLAGGDEQFFGPGTRLTVL.

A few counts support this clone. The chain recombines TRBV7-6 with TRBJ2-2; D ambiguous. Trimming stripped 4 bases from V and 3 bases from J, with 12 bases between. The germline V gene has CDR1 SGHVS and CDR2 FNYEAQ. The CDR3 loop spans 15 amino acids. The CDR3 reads CASSSQAVDTGELFF. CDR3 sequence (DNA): TGTGCCAGCAGCTCCCAGGCCGTTGACACCGGGGAGCTGTTTTTT. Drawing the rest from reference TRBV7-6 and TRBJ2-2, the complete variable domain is GAGVSQSPRYKVTKRGQDVALRCDPISGHVSLYWYRQALGQGPEFLTYFNYEAQQDKSGLPNDRFSAERPEGSISTLTIQRTEQRDSAMYRCASSSQAVDTGELFFGEGSRLTVL.

CDR3 region: CASSVDWQANEKLFF. In nucleotides, the CDR3 is TGTGCCAGCAGCGTAGATTGGCAGGCTAATGAAAAACTGTTTTTT. This chain links TRBV9 with TRBJ1-4, with unresolved D. Germline V gene lookup returns CDR1 SGDLS and CDR2 YYNGEE. The CDR3 runs to 15 residues. V lost 0 bases to trimming and J lost 3 bases, with 9 bases between them.

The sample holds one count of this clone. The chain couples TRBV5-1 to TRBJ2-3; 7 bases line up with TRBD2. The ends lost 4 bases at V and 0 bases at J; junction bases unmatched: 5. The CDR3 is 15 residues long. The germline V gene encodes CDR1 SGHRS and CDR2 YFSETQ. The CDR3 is CASSPGRGSTDTQYF. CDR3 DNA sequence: TGCGCCAGCAGCCCGGGGCGGGGGAGCACAGATACGCAGTATTTT.

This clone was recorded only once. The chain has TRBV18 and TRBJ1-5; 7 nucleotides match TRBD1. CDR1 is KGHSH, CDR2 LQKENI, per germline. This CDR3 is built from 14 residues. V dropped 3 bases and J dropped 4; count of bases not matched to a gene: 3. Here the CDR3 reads CASSPKGQNQPQHF. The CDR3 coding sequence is TGTGCCAGCTCACCGAAGGGACAGAATCAGCCCCAGCATTTT. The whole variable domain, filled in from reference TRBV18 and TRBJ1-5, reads NAGVMQNPRHLVRRRGQEARLRCSPMKGHSHVYWYRQLPEEGLKFMVYLQKENIIDESGMPKERFSAEFPKEGPSILRIQQVVRGDSAAYFCASSPKGQNQPQHFGDGTRLSIL.

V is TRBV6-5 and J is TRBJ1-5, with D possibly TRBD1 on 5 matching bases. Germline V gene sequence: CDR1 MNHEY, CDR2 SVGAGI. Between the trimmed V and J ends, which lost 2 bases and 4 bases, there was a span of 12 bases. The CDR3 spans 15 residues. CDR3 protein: CASSYGAGRNQPQHF. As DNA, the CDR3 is TGTGCCAGCAGTTACGGGGCAGGGAGGAATCAGCCCCAGCATTTT.

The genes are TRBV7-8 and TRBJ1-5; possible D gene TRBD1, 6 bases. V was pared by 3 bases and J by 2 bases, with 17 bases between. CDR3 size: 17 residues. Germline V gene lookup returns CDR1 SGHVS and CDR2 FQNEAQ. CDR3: CASSFGTGLGGNQPQHF. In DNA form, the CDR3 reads TGTGCCAGCAGCTTCGGCACAGGGCTAGGGGGCAATCAGCCCCAGCATTTT.

The CDR3 here is CASSYYRLSEAFF. Here the CDR3 DNA reads TGTGCCAGCAGTTACTACAGGCTAAGCGAAGCTTTCTTT. The chain couples TRBV6-5 to TRBJ1-1; possible D gene TRBD1, 5 bases. Germline CDR1 and CDR2: MNHEY and SVGAGI. The CDR3 is 13 amino acids. V was clipped by 1 base and J by 8 bases, with 11 bases between them.

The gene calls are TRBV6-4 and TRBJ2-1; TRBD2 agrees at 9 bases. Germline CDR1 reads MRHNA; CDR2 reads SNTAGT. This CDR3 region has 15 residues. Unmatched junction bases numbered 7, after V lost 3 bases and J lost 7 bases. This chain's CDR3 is CASSEVAGEGNEQFF. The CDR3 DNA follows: TGTGCCAGCAGTGAGGTAGCGGGAGAGGGAAATGAGCAGTTCTTC.

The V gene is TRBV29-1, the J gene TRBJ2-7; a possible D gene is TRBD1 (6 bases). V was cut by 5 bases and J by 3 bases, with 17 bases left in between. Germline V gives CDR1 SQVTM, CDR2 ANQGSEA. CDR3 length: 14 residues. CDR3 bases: TGCAGCGTTCTTGTTACAGGGCATCACTACGAGCAGTACTTC. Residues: CSVLVTGHHYEQYF.

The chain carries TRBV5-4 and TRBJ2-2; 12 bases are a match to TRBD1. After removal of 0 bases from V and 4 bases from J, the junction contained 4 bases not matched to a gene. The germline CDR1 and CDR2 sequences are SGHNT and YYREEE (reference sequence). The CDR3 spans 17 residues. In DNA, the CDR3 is TGTGCCAGCAGCTTGGGGGGGACAGGGGGCCTCACCGGGGAGCTGTTTTTT. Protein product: CASSLGGTGGLTGELFF.

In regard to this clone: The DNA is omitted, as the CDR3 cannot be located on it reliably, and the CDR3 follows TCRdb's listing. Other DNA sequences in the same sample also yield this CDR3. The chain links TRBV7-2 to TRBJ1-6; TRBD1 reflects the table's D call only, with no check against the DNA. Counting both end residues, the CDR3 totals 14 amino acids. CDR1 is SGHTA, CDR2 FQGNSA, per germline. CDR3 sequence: CASSFGQGSSPLHF.

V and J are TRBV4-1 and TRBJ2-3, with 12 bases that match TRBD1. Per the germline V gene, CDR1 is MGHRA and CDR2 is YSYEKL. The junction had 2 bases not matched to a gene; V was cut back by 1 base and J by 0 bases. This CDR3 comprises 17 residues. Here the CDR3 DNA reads TGCGCCAGCAGCCAAGGGGGACAGGGGGCTAGCACAGATACGCAGTATTTT. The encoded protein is CASSQGGQGASTDTQYF.

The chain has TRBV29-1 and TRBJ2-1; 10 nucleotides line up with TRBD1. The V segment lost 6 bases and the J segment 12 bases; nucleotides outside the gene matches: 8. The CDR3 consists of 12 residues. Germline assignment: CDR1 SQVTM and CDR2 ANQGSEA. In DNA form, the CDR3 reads TGCAGCGTCAGACAGGGGGCCCATGGGCAGTTCTTC. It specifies CSVRQGAHGQFF.

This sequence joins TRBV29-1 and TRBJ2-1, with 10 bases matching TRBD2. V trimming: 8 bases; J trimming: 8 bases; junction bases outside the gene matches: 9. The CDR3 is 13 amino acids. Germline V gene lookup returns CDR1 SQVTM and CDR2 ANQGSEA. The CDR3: CSTCGLAGDEQFF. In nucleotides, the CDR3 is TGCAGCACCTGCGGGCTAGCGGGAGATGAGCAGTTCTTC.

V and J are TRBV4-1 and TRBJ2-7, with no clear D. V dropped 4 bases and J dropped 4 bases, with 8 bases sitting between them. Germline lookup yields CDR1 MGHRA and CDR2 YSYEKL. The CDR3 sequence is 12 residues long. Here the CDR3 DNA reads TGCGCCAGCAGCCGAGACAATTACGAGCAGTACTTC. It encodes CASSRDNYEQYF.